This T cell receptor (beta chain) was recorded in a study of cytomegalovirus exposure and HLA in healthy donors. Looked up from germline, CDR1 is MGHDK and CDR2 is SYGVNS. J lost 5 bases, V lost 4 bases, and 11 bases had no gene match. The CDR3 extends over 16 amino acids. Both 60 Vbeta primers and 13 Jbeta primers went into the PCR. TCRdb keeps only in-frame clones here, not all; method: immunoSEQ multiplex PCR. The table records 150,000 to 200,000 clones, 70% of them present only once. Material for sequencing was PBMCs. The receptor's source is a man between 18 and 35 years old in good health and CMV-seropositive. V is TRBV25-1 and J is TRBJ2-3; 8 bases line up with TRBD2. The CDR3 sequence: CASSAPGGGRGDTQYF. In DNA, the CDR3 is TGTGCCAGCAGTGCCCCGGGGGGGGGCCGAGGAGATACGCAGTATTTT.